A selection of T cell receptor beta chains follows, all from one sample in a study of blood T cell repertoires in COVID-19. The protocol was immunoSEQ multiplex PCR, while the TCRdb copy is restricted to in-frame clones and leaves out a portion. The sample carries 150,000 to 200,000 clones, around 81% recorded once. The specimen was peripheral blood. Receptor source: a man between 65 and 85 years old who had recovered from COVID-19. CDR3s include the opening cysteine and the closing phenylalanine or tryptophan. D genes are given only for firm matches. For some rows the clone size is stated as once, few or many, or as a class when expanded; others skip it.

clone size: .
J gene: TRBJ2-3
V gene: TRBV12-5
D gene: .
CDR3 DNA: TGTGCTAGTGGTTTGGACAGCAGCACAGATACGCAGTATTTT
CDR3 protein: CASGLDSSTDTQYF

clone size: many
J gene: TRBJ2-2
V gene: TRBV5-1
D gene: .
CDR3 DNA: TGCGCCAGCAGCTTGGCTACTTTCACCGGGGAGCTGTTTTTT
CDR3 protein: CASSLATFTGELFF

clone size: .
J gene: TRBJ2-3
V gene: TRBV15
D gene: TRBD2
CDR3 DNA: TGTGCCACCAGCAGAGAGTTAGCGGGAGGGTACACAGATACGCAGTATTTT
CDR3 protein: CATSRELAGGYTDTQYF

clone size: once
J gene: TRBJ2-1
V gene: TRBV13
D gene: TRBD2
CDR3 DNA: TGTGCCAGCAGCTTAGTGTCTAGCGGGAGGGCCTTCAATGAGCAGTTCTTC
CDR3 protein: CASSLVSSGRAFNEQFF

clone size: .
J gene: TRBJ2-7
V gene: TRBV5-8
D gene: .
CDR3 DNA: TGTGCCAGCAGTAAACAGGGAGACAGCTCCTACGAGCAGTACTTC
CDR3 protein: CASSKQGDSSYEQYF

clone size: .
J gene: TRBJ2-5
V gene: TRBV6-5
D gene: TRBD1
CDR3 DNA: TGTGCCAGCAGTAGGGACAGCCAAGAGACCCAGTACTTC
CDR3 protein: CASSRDSQETQYF

clone size: .
J gene: TRBJ2-2
V gene: TRBV5-6
D gene: TRBD1
CDR3 DNA: TGTGCCAGCAGGAACCGGGACAGGGCGGCCGGGGAGCTGTTTTTT
CDR3 protein: CASRNRDRAAGELFF

clone size: .
J gene: TRBJ2-4
V gene: TRBV19
D gene: .
CDR3 DNA: TGTGCCAGTAGTATACAGGGAAACATTCAGTACTTC
CDR3 protein: CASSIQGNIQYF

clone size: few
J gene: TRBJ1-6
V gene: TRBV4-1
D gene: TRBD1
CDR3 DNA: TGCGCCAGCAGCTCCCCGGAGGGGGCGCGATCACCCCTCCACTTT
CDR3 protein: CASSSPEGARSPLHF

clone size: .
J gene: TRBJ1-3
V gene: TRBV5-1
D gene: .
CDR3 DNA: TGCGCCAGCAGCGCCGCCGGGGGCTCTGGAAACACCATATATTTT
CDR3 protein: CASSAAGGSGNTIYF

clone size: .
J gene: TRBJ1-2
V gene: TRBV27
D gene: TRBD1
CDR3 DNA: TGTGCCAGCAGGAGACAGGGGACTAACTATGGCTACACCTTC
CDR3 protein: CASRRQGTNYGYTF

clone size: .
J gene: TRBJ1-6
V gene: TRBV10-3
D gene: .
CDR3 DNA: TGTGCCATCAGTGAGGGTCGGGGGGCTGGTAATTCACCCCTCCACTTT
CDR3 protein: CAISEGRGAGNSPLHF

clone size: .
J gene: TRBJ2-1
V gene: TRBV3-1/TRBV3-2
D gene: TRBD2
CDR3 DNA: TGTGCCAGCAGCCAAAGCGGGAGATACAATGAGCAGTTCTTC
CDR3 protein: CASSQSGRYNEQFF

clone size: .
J gene: TRBJ2-7
V gene: TRBV29-1
D gene: TRBD2
CDR3 DNA: TGCAGCGTGGCGCCGGGACTAGCGGGGGGGGAGCAGTACTTC
CDR3 protein: CSVAPGLAGGEQYF

clone size: .
J gene: TRBJ2-1
V gene: TRBV9
D gene: TRBD2
CDR3 DNA: TGTGCCAGCAGCTCGTCAGCGGGAGGGAGCTCCTACAATGAGCAGTTCTTC
CDR3 protein: CASSSSAGGSSYNEQFF

clone size: .
J gene: TRBJ2-7
V gene: TRBV6-5
D gene: .
CDR3 DNA: TGTGCCAGCAGTTCCCGTGAGGCGGGGCTCTCCTACGAGCAGTACTTC
CDR3 protein: CASSSREAGLSYEQYF

clone size: .
J gene: TRBJ2-7
V gene: TRBV5-6
D gene: TRBD1
CDR3 DNA: TGTGCCAGCAGCCGAGGGACAGACTACGAGCAGTACTTC
CDR3 protein: CASSRGTDYEQYF

clone size: .
J gene: TRBJ1-1
V gene: TRBV28
D gene: TRBD1
CDR3 DNA: TGTGCCAGCAGGGTCAGACAGGGCGTCGCTTTCTTT
CDR3 protein: CASRVRQGVAFF

clone size: .
J gene: TRBJ2-3
V gene: TRBV6-5
D gene: .
CDR3 DNA: TGTGCCAGCAGACGGACAGTCACAGATACGCAGTATTTT
CDR3 protein: CASRRTVTDTQYF

clone size: .
J gene: TRBJ2-7
V gene: TRBV6-2/TRBV6-3
D gene: .
CDR3 DNA: TGTGCCAGCAGTTACTCGAGGCCCCAGGGCTTATACGAGCAGTACTTC
CDR3 protein: CASSYSRPQGLYEQYF

clone size: .
J gene: TRBJ2-5
V gene: TRBV9
D gene: TRBD2
CDR3 DNA: TGTGCCAGCAGCGTGACCGGACTAGCGGAATGGGAGACCCAGTACTTC
CDR3 protein: CASSVTGLAEWETQYF

clone size: few
J gene: TRBJ1-6
V gene: TRBV5-1
D gene: TRBD1
CDR3 DNA: TGCGCCAGCAGCTTGGGACAGGGGAGTTCACCCCTCCACTTT
CDR3 protein: CASSLGQGSSPLHF

clone size: .
J gene: TRBJ2-2
V gene: TRBV10-3
D gene: TRBD1
CDR3 DNA: TGTGCCATCAGCAAGGACAGGGACACCGGGGAGCTGTTTTTT
CDR3 protein: CAISKDRDTGELFF

clone size: .
J gene: TRBJ1-2
V gene: TRBV6-5
D gene: .
CDR3 DNA: TGTGCCAGCAGTTACGGCCCGCCTAGCCTATCCTATGGCTACACCTTC
CDR3 protein: CASSYGPPSLSYGYTF

clone size: once
J gene: TRBJ1-4
V gene: TRBV6-1
D gene: .
CDR3 DNA: TGTGCCAGCAGTGAAGTCCAGCGGACTAATGAAAAACTGTTTTTT
CDR3 protein: CASSEVQRTNEKLFF

clone size: .
J gene: TRBJ1-5
V gene: TRBV10-3
D gene: .
CDR3 DNA: TGTGCCATCAGTGAGAGCAGGGGCGGACAGCCCCAGCATTTT
CDR3 protein: CAISESRGGQPQHF

clone size: few
J gene: TRBJ2-2
V gene: TRBV6-6
D gene: TRBD2
CDR3 DNA: TGTGCCAGCAGCCGGTCCGGGACAGGGGTTGCGACTAGCGGGAGCACCGGGGAGCTGTTTTTT
CDR3 protein: CASSRSGTGVATSGSTGELFF

clone size: .
J gene: TRBJ2-7
V gene: TRBV5-1
D gene: .
CDR3 DNA: TGCGCCAGCAGCTCCACAGGCCGTTTAGAGCAGTACTTC
CDR3 protein: CASSSTGRLEQYF

clone size: .
J gene: TRBJ1-1
V gene: TRBV19
D gene: TRBD1
CDR3 DNA: TGTGCCAGTAGAATAAGACAGGGAGTGAACACTGAAGCTTTCTTT
CDR3 protein: CASRIRQGVNTEAFF

clone size: once
J gene: TRBJ1-1
V gene: TRBV14
D gene: .
CDR3 DNA: TGTGCCAGCAGCCATACCAGGGTGAAAAGTGCTGACACTGAAGCTTTCTTT
CDR3 protein: CASSHTRVKSADTEAFF

clone size: .
J gene: TRBJ2-4
V gene: TRBV28
D gene: .
CDR3 DNA: TGTGCCAGCATTGACGGGGCCAAAAACATTCAGTACTTC
CDR3 protein: CASIDGAKNIQYF

clone size: .
J gene: TRBJ1-1
V gene: TRBV15
D gene: .
CDR3 DNA: TGTGCCACCAGCAGAGAAGGACAGTGGACTGAAGCTTTCTTT
CDR3 protein: CATSREGQWTEAFF

clone size: .
J gene: TRBJ2-3
V gene: TRBV24-1
D gene: .
CDR3 DNA: TGTGCCACCAGTGCCCCGGGGGACAGCACAGATACGCAGTATTTT
CDR3 protein: CATSAPGDSTDTQYF

clone size: .
J gene: TRBJ2-2
V gene: TRBV10-1
D gene: .
CDR3 DNA: TGCGCCAGCGGCTCAGACACCGGGGAGCTGTTTTTT
CDR3 protein: CASGSDTGELFF

clone size: .
J gene: TRBJ2-1
V gene: TRBV6-1
D gene: TRBD2
CDR3 DNA: TGTGCCAGCAGTGAGTACACTAGCGGGCGGTTGGAGGAGCAGTTCTTC
CDR3 protein: CASSEYTSGRLEEQFF

clone size: few
J gene: TRBJ2-1
V gene: TRBV27
D gene: TRBD2
CDR3 DNA: TGTGCCAGCAGTTTAACAGGACTAGCGGGAGAGATGTCGGGCAATGAGCAGTTCTTC
CDR3 protein: CASSLTGLAGEMSGNEQFF

clone size: .
J gene: TRBJ2-7
V gene: TRBV15
D gene: TRBD2
CDR3 DNA: TGTGCCACCAGCAACCGACTAGCGGCAACCTACGAGCAGTACTTC
CDR3 protein: CATSNRLAATYEQYF

clone size: .
J gene: TRBJ2-5
V gene: TRBV5-4
D gene: TRBD1
CDR3 DNA: TGTGCCAGCAGCGAACAGGGGGCCCGGGAGACCCAGTACTTC
CDR3 protein: CASSEQGARETQYF

clone size: .
J gene: TRBJ2-3
V gene: TRBV19
D gene: TRBD1
CDR3 DNA: TGTGCCAGTAACCTAGGGGGACAGGGCCGCACAGATACGCAGTATTTT
CDR3 protein: CASNLGGQGRTDTQYF

clone size: .
J gene: TRBJ2-3
V gene: TRBV7-2
D gene: TRBD1
CDR3 DNA: TGTGCCAGCAGTTTCTGGGACAGGGACGATACGCAGTATTTT
CDR3 protein: CASSFWDRDDTQYF

clone size: .
J gene: TRBJ2-3
V gene: TRBV5-1
D gene: TRBD2
CDR3 DNA: TGCGCCAGCAGCCCTGATCTAGCGGGAGGGCGTACAGATACGCAGTATTTT
CDR3 protein: CASSPDLAGGRTDTQYF

clone size: .
J gene: TRBJ2-5
V gene: TRBV3-1/TRBV3-2
D gene: TRBD2
CDR3 DNA: TGTGCCAGCAGTAGAGGACTAGCGGGAGCCCAAGAGACCCAGTACTTC
CDR3 protein: CASSRGLAGAQETQYF

clone size: .
J gene: TRBJ2-1
V gene: TRBV5-1
D gene: TRBD2
CDR3 DNA: TGCGCCAGCAGCTATGGACTAGCGGATTACAATGAGCAGTTCTTC
CDR3 protein: CASSYGLADYNEQFF

clone size: .
J gene: TRBJ2-7
V gene: TRBV27
D gene: TRBD1
CDR3 DNA: TGTGCCAGCAGTCAAAGGACAGGGGGCGGCTACGAGCAGTACTTC
CDR3 protein: CASSQRTGGGYEQYF

clone size: .
J gene: TRBJ2-1
V gene: TRBV6-2/TRBV6-3
D gene: .
CDR3 DNA: TGTGCCAGCAGTGGGGGAGGCGGAATATCCTACAATGAGCAGTTCTTC
CDR3 protein: CASSGGGGISYNEQFF

clone size: .
J gene: TRBJ2-7
V gene: TRBV5-6
D gene: .
CDR3 DNA: TGTGCCAGCAGTTACTGGGCTAGCTGGGGCGAGCAGTACTTC
CDR3 protein: CASSYWASWGEQYF

clone size: .
J gene: TRBJ2-1
V gene: TRBV4-1
D gene: TRBD2
CDR3 DNA: TGCGCCAGCAGTCTCGCGGGAGGTTCCTACAATGAGCAGTTCTTC
CDR3 protein: CASSLAGGSYNEQFF

clone size: .
J gene: TRBJ1-2
V gene: TRBV4-3
D gene: TRBD1
CDR3 DNA: TGCGCCAGCGGCGTCAGGGGGTCGTATGGCTACACCTTC
CDR3 protein: CASGVRGSYGYTF

clone size: medium-sized
J gene: TRBJ2-1
V gene: TRBV9
D gene: TRBD2
CDR3 DNA: TGTGCCAGCAGCGCCGGAACCGGGACTAGCACTAACAATGAGCAGTTCTTC
CDR3 protein: CASSAGTGTSTNNEQFF

clone size: few
J gene: TRBJ2-7
V gene: TRBV9
D gene: .
CDR3 DNA: TGTGCCAGCAGCGCCCCCGGATTTGGTCAGGGGGAGCAGTACTTC
CDR3 protein: CASSAPGFGQGEQYF

clone size: .
J gene: TRBJ1-1
V gene: TRBV13
D gene: .
CDR3 DNA: TGTGCCAGCAGCTTAGTTGGCAGGGGTACTGAAGCTTTCTTT
CDR3 protein: CASSLVGRGTEAFF